The rows below give T cell receptor beta chains drawn from one sample of a study of blood T cell repertoires in COVID-19. Sequencing used immunoSEQ multiplex PCR; TCRdb keeps in-frame clones, though not all of them. The table records about 91,000 clones, just over 85% of them present only once. Input material: peripheral blood. All receptors derive from an older woman with acute or convalescent COVID-19. CDR3s include the opening cysteine and the closing phenylalanine or tryptophan. Each record gives: V gene, J gene, clone size, D gene, CDR3 protein, CDR3 DNA. D genes are given only for firm matches. The size entry is marked missing in some rows and otherwise reads once, few, many or a size class.

V: TRBV7-9; J: TRBJ1-1; size: few; D: NA; CDR3: CASSLSRSTEAFF; DNA: TGTGCCAGCAGCTTAAGTCGCAGCACTGAAGCTTTCTTT
V: TRBV24-1; J: TRBJ2-5; size: NA; D: NA; CDR3: CATSEPVGGFGETQYF; DNA: TGTGCCACCAGTGAGCCAGTTGGGGGGTTCGGAGAGACCCAGTACTTC
V: TRBV18; J: TRBJ2-5; size: once; D: NA; CDR3: CASSSPEETQYF; DNA: TGTGCCAGCTCCTCACCAGAAGAGACCCAGTACTTC
V: TRBV18; J: TRBJ1-5; size: few; D: NA; CDR3: CASSHRTVNQPQHF; DNA: TGTGCCAGCTCACACAGGACAGTCAATCAGCCCCAGCATTTT
V: TRBV11-2; J: TRBJ2-4; size: once; D: TRBD2; CDR3: CASSLTDLRDYKNIQYF; DNA: TGTGCCAGCAGCTTAACGGATCTTCGGGACTACAAAAACATTCAGTACTTC
V: TRBV4-1; J: TRBJ2-7; size: NA; D: NA; CDR3: CATTGRRSSYEQYF; DNA: TGCGCCACCACCGGGAGACGAAGCTCCTACGAGCAGTACTTC
V: TRBV10-2; J: TRBJ1-1; size: NA; D: NA; CDR3: CASMAVRGGNTEAFF; DNA: TGCGCCAGCATGGCGGTTCGGGGAGGGAACACTGAAGCTTTCTTT
V: TRBV11-2; J: TRBJ2-1; size: NA; D: NA; CDR3: CASSLTRLRYNEQFF; DNA: TGTGCCAGCAGCTTAACCAGGTTACGCTACAATGAGCAGTTCTTC
V: TRBV11-2; J: TRBJ1-2; size: NA; D: NA; CDR3: CASSLAVSGTKYGYTF; DNA: TGTGCCAGCAGCTTAGCGGTATCCGGGACAAAGTATGGCTACACCTTC
V: TRBV28; J: TRBJ2-1; size: NA; D: TRBD2; CDR3: CASSGRAGVYEQFF; DNA: TGTGCCAGCTCGGGGAGGGCCGGGGTCTATGAGCAGTTCTTC
V: TRBV24-1; J: TRBJ2-3; size: NA; D: TRBD2; CDR3: CATSDSGRPTDTQYF; DNA: TGTGCCACCAGTGATAGCGGGAGGCCCACAGATACGCAGTATTTT
V: TRBV27; J: TRBJ1-1; size: NA; D: NA; CDR3: CASSLIENTEAFF; DNA: TGTGCCAGCAGTTTGATAGAGAACACTGAAGCTTTCTTT
V: TRBV2; J: TRBJ2-5; size: NA; D: NA; CDR3: CASSGGARDQETQYF; DNA: TGTGCCAGCAGCGGGGGAGCCAGGGACCAAGAGACCCAGTACTTC
V: TRBV3-1/TRBV3-2; J: TRBJ1-3; size: NA; D: NA; CDR3: CASSQTIMVSGNTIYF; DNA: TGTGCCAGCAGCCAAACTATAATGGTCTCTGGAAACACCATATATTTT
V: TRBV4-1; J: TRBJ2-1; size: once; D: NA; CDR3: CASSPGVSSYNEQFF; DNA: TGCGCCAGCTCCCCAGGGGTGAGCTCCTACAATGAGCAGTTCTTC
V: TRBV5-1; J: TRBJ1-5; size: NA; D: TRBD1; CDR3: CASSLFGTDNQPQHF; DNA: TGCGCCAGCAGCTTGTTTGGGACAGATAATCAGCCCCAGCATTTT
V: TRBV29-1; J: TRBJ1-2; size: NA; D: TRBD1; CDR3: CSVRNRGGNYGYTF; DNA: TGCAGCGTAAGGAACAGGGGCGGAAACTATGGCTACACCTTC
V: TRBV12-3/TRBV12-4; J: TRBJ2-7; size: NA; D: NA; CDR3: CASMGRSNYEQYF; DNA: TGTGCCAGCATGGGCAGATCGAACTACGAGCAGTACTTC
V: TRBV4-1; J: TRBJ1-4; size: NA; D: TRBD1; CDR3: CASKRLGTATNEKLFF; DNA: TGCGCCAGCAAACGCTTGGGGACAGCAACTAATGAAAAACTGTTTTTT
V: TRBV6-5; J: TRBJ1-2; size: NA; D: TRBD1; CDR3: CATPTGFYGYTF; DNA: TGTGCCACTCCGACAGGGTTTTATGGCTACACCTTC
V: TRBV3-1/TRBV3-2; J: TRBJ2-5; size: NA; D: NA; CDR3: CASSQETSRETQYF; DNA: TGTGCCAGCAGCCAAGAGACTAGTAGGGAGACCCAGTACTTC
V: TRBV6-5; J: TRBJ2-7; size: NA; D: TRBD1; CDR3: CASRSRQGQDEQYF; DNA: TGTGCCAGCAGAAGTAGACAGGGACAGGACGAGCAGTACTTC
V: TRBV19; J: TRBJ2-6; size: NA; D: TRBD2; CDR3: CATTRGLAASSGANVLTF; DNA: TGTGCCACTACAAGAGGACTAGCGGCTAGCTCTGGGGCCAACGTCCTGACTTTC
V: TRBV6-5; J: TRBJ1-5; size: NA; D: TRBD1; CDR3: CASSADRVGNQPQHF; DNA: TGTGCCAGCAGCGCCGACAGGGTAGGCAATCAGCCCCAGCATTTT
V: TRBV5-8; J: TRBJ2-7; size: once; D: TRBD2; CDR3: CASSFLSSGGFYEQYF; DNA: TGTGCCAGCAGCTTTTTGTCTAGCGGGGGGTTTTACGAGCAGTACTTC
V: TRBV28; J: TRBJ2-1; size: NA; D: NA; CDR3: CASSLPRAYNEQFF; DNA: TGTGCCAGCAGTTTACCCAGGGCCTACAATGAGCAGTTCTTC
V: TRBV27; J: TRBJ2-7; size: NA; D: NA; CDR3: CASSLRESTYEQYF; DNA: TGTGCCAGCAGTTTACGGGAATCCACCTACGAGCAGTACTTC
V: TRBV11-2; J: TRBJ2-2; size: NA; D: NA; CDR3: CASSFSRELTGELFF; DNA: TGTGCCAGCAGCTTCTCACGGGAGTTAACCGGGGAGCTGTTTTTT
V: TRBV5-6; J: TRBJ2-3; size: NA; D: NA; CDR3: CASSLGGALTVTDTQYF; DNA: TGTGCCAGCAGCCTTGGGGGGGCACTCACGGTCACAGATACGCAGTATTTT
V: TRBV4-1; J: TRBJ1-5; size: NA; D: NA; CDR3: CASSQTGGPSNQPQHF; DNA: TGCGCCAGCAGCCAAACGGGAGGGCCCAGCAATCAGCCCCAGCATTTT
V: TRBV2; J: TRBJ1-4; size: NA; D: NA; CDR3: CASTSRVIGEKLFF; DNA: TGTGCCAGCACGTCCAGGGTCATCGGAGAAAAACTGTTTTTT
V: TRBV27; J: TRBJ1-2; size: NA; D: TRBD1; CDR3: CASSLTGVGGYTF; DNA: TGTGCCAGCAGTTTGACAGGGGTAGGTGGCTACACCTTC
V: TRBV28; J: TRBJ2-7; size: NA; D: TRBD2; CDR3: CATGGLAGVSEQYF; DNA: TGTGCCACCGGGGGGCTAGCGGGAGTATCCGAGCAGTACTTC
V: TRBV19; J: TRBJ1-2; size: NA; D: NA; CDR3: CASSEFSRANYGYTF; DNA: TGTGCCAGTAGTGAGTTTTCCAGGGCTAACTATGGCTACACCTTC
V: TRBV11-2; J: TRBJ2-3; size: NA; D: NA; CDR3: CASSLVVRRTDTQYF; DNA: TGTGCCAGCAGCTTAGTTGTCAGGCGCACAGATACGCAGTATTTT
V: TRBV7-2; J: TRBJ2-3; size: NA; D: NA; CDR3: CASSFPRTGHSTDTQYF; DNA: TGTGCCAGCAGCTTCCCCCGAACGGGACATAGCACAGATACGCAGTATTTT
V: TRBV5-1; J: TRBJ2-3; size: once; D: TRBD2; CDR3: CASSSGLAGGNTDTQYF; DNA: TGCGCCAGCAGCTCGGGACTAGCGGGGGGAAACACAGATACGCAGTATTTT
V: TRBV7-6; J: TRBJ1-5; size: NA; D: TRBD1; CDR3: CASSITGDGNQPQHF; DNA: TGTGCCAGCAGTATAACAGGGGATGGGAATCAGCCCCAGCATTTT
V: TRBV2; J: TRBJ2-1; size: NA; D: NA; CDR3: CASSPTSSYNEQFF; DNA: TGTGCCAGCAGTCCCACTAGCTCCTACAATGAGCAGTTCTTC